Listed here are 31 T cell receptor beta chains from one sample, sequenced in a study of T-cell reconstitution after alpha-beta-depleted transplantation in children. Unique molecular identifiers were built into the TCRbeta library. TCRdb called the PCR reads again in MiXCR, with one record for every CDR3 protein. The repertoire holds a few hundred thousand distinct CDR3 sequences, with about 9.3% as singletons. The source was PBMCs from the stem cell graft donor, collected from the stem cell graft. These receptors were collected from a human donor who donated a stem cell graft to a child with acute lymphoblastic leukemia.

The CDR3 DNA reads TGCAGTGCCCTGCCTGCGGTAGGGACCTCCCCCTACAATGAGCAGTTCTTC. Its translation: CSALPAVGTSPYNEQFF. The chain employs TRBV20-1 and TRBJ2-1; D is tentatively TRBD1 or TRBD2 (5 bases each). The germline V gene has CDR1 DFQATT and CDR2 SNEGSKA (reference sequence). The CDR3 has 17 residues. The V gene lost 6 bases and the J gene lost 2 bases, with 23 bases spanning the gap.

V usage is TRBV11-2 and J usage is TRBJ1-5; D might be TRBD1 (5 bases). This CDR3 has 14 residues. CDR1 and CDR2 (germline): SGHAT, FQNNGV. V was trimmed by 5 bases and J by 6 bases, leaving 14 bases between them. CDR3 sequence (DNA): TGTGCCAGCAGCCAGGGAAAAGGGACTCAGCCCCAGCATTTT. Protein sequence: CASSQGKGTQPQHF.

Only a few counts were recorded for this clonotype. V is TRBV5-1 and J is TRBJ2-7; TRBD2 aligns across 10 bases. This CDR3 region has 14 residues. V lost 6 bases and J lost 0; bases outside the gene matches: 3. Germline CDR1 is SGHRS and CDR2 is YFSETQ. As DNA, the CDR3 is TGCGCCAGCACCCGGACTAGCGGCTCCTACGAGCAGTACTTC. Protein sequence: CASTRTSGSYEQYF.

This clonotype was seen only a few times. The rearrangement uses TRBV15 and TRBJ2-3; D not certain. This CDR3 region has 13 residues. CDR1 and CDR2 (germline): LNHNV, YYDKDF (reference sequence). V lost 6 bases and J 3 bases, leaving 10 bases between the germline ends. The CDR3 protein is CATSVVGTDTQYF. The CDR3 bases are TGTGCCACCAGTGTCGTTGGGACAGATACGCAGTATTTT.

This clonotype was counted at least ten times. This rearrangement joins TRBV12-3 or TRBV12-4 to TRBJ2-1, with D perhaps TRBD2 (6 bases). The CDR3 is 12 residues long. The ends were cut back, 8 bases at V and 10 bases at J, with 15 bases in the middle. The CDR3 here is CASGHSGIEQFF. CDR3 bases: TGTGCCAGCGGACATAGCGGCATAGAGCAGTTCTTC.

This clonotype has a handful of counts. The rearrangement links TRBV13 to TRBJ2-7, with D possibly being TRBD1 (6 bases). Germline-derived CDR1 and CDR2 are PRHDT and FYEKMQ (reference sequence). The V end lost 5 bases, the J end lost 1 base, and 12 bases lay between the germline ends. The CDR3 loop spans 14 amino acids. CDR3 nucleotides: TGTGCCAGCAGCGCCCCAGGGGCTTCCTACGAGCAGTACTTC. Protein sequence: CASSAPGASYEQYF.

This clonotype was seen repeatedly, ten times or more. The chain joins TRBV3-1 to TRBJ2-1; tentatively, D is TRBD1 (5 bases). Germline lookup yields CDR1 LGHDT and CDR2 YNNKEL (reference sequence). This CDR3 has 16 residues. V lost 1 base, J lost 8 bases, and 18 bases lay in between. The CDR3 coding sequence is TGTGCCAGCAGCCAAGTCTATCCCGCCCAGGGCCATGAGCAGTTCTTC. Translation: CASSQVYPAQGHEQFF.

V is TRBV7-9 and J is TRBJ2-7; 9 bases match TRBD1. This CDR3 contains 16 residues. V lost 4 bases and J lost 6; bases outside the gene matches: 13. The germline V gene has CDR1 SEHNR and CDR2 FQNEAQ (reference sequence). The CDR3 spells CASSWTTGGAIGEQYF. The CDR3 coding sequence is TGTGCCAGCAGCTGGACCACAGGGGGCGCGATAGGCGAGCAGTACTTC.

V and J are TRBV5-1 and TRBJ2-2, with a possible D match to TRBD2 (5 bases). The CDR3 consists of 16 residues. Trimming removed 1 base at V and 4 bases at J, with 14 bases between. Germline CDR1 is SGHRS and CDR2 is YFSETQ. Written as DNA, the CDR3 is TGCGCCAGCAGCTTGATTGTAGGTCGGGGCACCGGGGAGCTGTTTTTT. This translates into CASSLIVGRGTGELFF.

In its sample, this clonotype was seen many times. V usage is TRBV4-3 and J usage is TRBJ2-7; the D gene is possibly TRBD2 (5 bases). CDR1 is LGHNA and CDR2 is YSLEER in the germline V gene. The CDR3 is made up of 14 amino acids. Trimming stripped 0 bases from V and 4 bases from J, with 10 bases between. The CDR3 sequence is CASSQDLEGYEQYF. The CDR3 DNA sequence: TGCGCCAGCAGCCAAGATTTAGAGGGTTACGAGCAGTACTTC.

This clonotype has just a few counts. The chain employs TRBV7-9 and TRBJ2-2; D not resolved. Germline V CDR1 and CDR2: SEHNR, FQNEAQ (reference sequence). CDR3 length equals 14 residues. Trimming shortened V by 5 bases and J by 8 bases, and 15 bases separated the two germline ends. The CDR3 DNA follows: TGTGCCAGCAGCCCTCAGCCGGCGTCTGGGGAGCTGTTTTTT. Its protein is CASSPQPASGELFF.

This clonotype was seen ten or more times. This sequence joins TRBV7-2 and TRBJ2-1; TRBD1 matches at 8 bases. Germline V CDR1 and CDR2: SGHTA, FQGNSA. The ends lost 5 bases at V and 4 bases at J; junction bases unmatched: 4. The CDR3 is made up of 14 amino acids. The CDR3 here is CASSPDRGYNEQFF. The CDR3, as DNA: TGTGCCAGCAGCCCTGACAGGGGATACAATGAGCAGTTCTTC.

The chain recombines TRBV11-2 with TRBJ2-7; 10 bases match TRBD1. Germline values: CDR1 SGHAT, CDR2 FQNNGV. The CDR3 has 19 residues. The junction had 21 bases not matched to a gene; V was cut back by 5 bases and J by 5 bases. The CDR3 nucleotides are TGTGCCAGCAGCCATCGGGACAGGGGACTACTAGCGGCCTTCGACGAGCAGTACTTC. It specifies CASSHRDRGLLAAFDEQYF.

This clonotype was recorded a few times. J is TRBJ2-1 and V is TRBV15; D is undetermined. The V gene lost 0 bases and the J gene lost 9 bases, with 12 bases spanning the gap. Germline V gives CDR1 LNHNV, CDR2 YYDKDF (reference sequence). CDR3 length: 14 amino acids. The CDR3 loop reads CATSRDRQLLEQFF. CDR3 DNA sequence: TGTGCCACCAGCAGAGATCGGCAGCTTCTTGAGCAGTTCTTC. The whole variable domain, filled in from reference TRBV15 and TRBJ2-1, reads DAMVIQNPRYQVTQFGKPVTLSCSQTLNHNVMYWYQQKSSQAPKLLFHYYDKDFNNEADTPDNFQSRRPNTSFCFLDIRSPGLGDTAMYLCATSRDRQLLEQFFGPGTRLTVL.

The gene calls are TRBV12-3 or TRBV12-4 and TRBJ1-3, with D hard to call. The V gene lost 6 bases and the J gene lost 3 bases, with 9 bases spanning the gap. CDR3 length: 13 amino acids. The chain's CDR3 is CASSPSGGNTIYF. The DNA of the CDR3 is TGTGCCAGCAGCCCGTCCGGTGGAAACACCATATATTTT.

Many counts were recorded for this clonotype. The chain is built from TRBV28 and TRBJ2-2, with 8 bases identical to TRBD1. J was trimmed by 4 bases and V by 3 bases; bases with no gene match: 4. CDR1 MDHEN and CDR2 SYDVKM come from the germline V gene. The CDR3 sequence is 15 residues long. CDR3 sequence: CASSFYRGVTGELFF. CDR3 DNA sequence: TGTGCCAGCAGTTTTTACAGGGGGGTCACCGGGGAGCTGTTTTTT.

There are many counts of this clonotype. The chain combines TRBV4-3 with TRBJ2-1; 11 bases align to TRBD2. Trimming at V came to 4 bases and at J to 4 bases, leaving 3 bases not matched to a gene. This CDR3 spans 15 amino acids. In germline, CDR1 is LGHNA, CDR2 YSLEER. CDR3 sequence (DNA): TGCGCCAGCAGCCTGGGACTAGCGGTTTACAATGAGCAGTTCTTC. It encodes CASSLGLAVYNEQFF.

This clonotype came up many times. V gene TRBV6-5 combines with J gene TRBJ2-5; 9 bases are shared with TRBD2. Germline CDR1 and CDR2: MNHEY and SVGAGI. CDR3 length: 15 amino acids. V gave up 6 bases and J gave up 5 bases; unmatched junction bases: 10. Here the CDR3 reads CASSPIWAGGETQYF. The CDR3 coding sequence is TGTGCCAGCAGCCCAATCTGGGCGGGGGGGGAGACCCAGTACTTC.

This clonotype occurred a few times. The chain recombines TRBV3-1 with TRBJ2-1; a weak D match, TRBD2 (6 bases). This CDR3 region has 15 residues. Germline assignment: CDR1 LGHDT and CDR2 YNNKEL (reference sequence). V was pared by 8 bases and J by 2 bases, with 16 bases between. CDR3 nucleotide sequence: TGTGCCAGCGGAGCCCCGGGACTGGCCTACAATGAGCAGTTCTTC. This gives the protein CASGAPGLAYNEQFF.

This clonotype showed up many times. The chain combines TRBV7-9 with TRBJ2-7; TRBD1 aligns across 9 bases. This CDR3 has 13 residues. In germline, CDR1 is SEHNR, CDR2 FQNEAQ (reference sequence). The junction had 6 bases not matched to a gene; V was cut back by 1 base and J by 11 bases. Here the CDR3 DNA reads TGTGCCAGCAGCTTAGTGGGACAGGGAGGAAAGTACTTC. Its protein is CASSLVGQGGKYF.

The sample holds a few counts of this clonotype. The CDR3 here is CASSPIRSPNEKLFF. CDR3 in DNA: TGTGCCAGCAGCCCCATCAGGTCGCCGAATGAAAAACTGTTTTTT. V is TRBV7-9 and J is TRBJ1-4, with D unresolved. CDR3 length: 15 residues. Germline CDR1 is SEHNR and CDR2 is FQNEAQ (reference sequence). Deletions cut 5 bases from V and 5 bases from J, with 15 bases between.

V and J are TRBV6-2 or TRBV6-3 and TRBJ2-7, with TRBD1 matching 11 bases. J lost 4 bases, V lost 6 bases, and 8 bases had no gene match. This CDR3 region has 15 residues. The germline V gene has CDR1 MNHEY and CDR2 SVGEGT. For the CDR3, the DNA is TGTGCCAGCAGCACGACCGGGACAGGGGGGTACGAGCAGTACTTC. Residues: CASSTTGTGGYEQYF.

The CDR3 loop reads CASSQEATVHYEQYF. For the CDR3, the DNA is TGCGCCAGCAGCCAAGAAGCAACAGTCCACTACGAGCAGTACTTC. The rearrangement joins TRBV4-3 to TRBJ2-7; D call uncertain. The V gene's germline CDR1 is LGHNA and CDR2 YSLEER. V lost 0 bases, J lost 3 bases, and 12 bases lay in between. The CDR3 runs 15 residues.

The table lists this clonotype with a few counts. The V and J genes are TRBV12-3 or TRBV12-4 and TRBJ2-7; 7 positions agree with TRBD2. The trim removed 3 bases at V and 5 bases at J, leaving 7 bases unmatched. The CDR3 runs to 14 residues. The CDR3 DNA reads TGTGCCAGCAGTTTTTTAGACCGGGAGGACGAGCAGTACTTC. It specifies CASSFLDREDEQYF.

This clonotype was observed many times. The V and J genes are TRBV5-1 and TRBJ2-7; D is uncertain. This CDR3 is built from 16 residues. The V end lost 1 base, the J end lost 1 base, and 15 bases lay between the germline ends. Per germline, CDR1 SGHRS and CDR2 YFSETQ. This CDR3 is CASSLLVYQTSYEQYF. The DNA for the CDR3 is TGCGCCAGCAGCTTGTTAGTTTACCAAACTTCCTACGAGCAGTACTTC.

The CDR3, as DNA: TGCAGTGCTAGAAGACAGGGGGCCCTTGACGAGCAGTACTTC. It translates to CSARRQGALDEQYF. The chain carries TRBV20-1 and TRBJ2-7; 10 bases are shared with TRBD1. CDR1 and CDR2 (germline): DFQATT, SNEGSKA (reference sequence). The length of the CDR3 is 14 residues. Trimming removed 2 bases from V and 5 bases from J; junction bases left unmatched: 6.

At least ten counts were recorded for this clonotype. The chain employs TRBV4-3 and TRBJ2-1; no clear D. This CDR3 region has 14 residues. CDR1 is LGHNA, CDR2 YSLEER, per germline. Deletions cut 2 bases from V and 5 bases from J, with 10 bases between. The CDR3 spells CASSQSRGNNEQFF. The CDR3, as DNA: TGCGCCAGCAGCCAATCTCGAGGTAACAATGAGCAGTTCTTC.

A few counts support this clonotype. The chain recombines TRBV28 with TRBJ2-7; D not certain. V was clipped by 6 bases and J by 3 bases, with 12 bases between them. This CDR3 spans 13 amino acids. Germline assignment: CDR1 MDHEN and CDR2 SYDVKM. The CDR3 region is CASSPRPYYEQYF. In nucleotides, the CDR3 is TGTGCCAGCAGCCCCCGACCGTACTACGAGCAGTACTTC.

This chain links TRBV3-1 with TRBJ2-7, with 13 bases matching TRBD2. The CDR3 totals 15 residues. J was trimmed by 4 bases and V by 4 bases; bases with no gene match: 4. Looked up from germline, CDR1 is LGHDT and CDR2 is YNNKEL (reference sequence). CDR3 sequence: CASSRQTSGRYEQYF. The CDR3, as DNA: TGTGCCAGCAGCCGCCAGACTAGCGGGAGGTACGAGCAGTACTTC.

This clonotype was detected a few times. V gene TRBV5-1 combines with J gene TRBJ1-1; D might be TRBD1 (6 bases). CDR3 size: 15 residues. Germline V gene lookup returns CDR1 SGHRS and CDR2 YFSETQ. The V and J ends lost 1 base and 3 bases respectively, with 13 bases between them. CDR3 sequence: CASSLTHRGDTEAFF. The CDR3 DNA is TGCGCCAGCAGCTTGACCCATAGGGGGGACACTGAAGCTTTCTTT.

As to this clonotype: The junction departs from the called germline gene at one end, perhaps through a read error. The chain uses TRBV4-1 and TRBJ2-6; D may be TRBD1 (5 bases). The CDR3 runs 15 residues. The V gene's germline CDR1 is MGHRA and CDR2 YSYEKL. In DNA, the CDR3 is TGCGCCAGCAGCCATGATAGCTCTGGGGCCAACGGCCTGACTTTC. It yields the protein CASSHDSSGANGLTF.